Included here is one TCR beta chain sequence, with context. The CDR3 length is 24 residues. These data are taken from a study of blood T cell repertoires in COVID-19. Study as a whole: From the United States, Italy and Spain came samples of acute and convalescent COVID-19. The cDNA or gDNA used as material had been derived from T cells, B-cell-depleted T cells, or PBMCs.

Per the original methods: Reference gene primer amplification gave estimated nucleated cell counts. Sequencing used immunoSEQ multiplex PCR; TCRdb keeps in-frame clones, though not all of them. V and J calls and clone size follow that table, whereas D and trimming were derived from the DNA. Among some 120,000 clones listed, over 75% were seen once. Material: peripheral blood. The clonotype comes from a man aged 60 to 69 with acute or convalescent COVID-19. The chain employs TRBV21-1 and TRBJ2-2; TRBD1, the D gene given by the table, was not confirmed from the DNA. TRBV21-1 is a pseudogene locus. The chain's CDR3 is CASSNWLPGCSADRAHENTGELFF. The CDR3 DNA follows: TGTGCCAGCAGCAATTGGCTACCCGGGTGTAGCGCGGACAGGGCTCACGAAAACACCGGGGAGCTGTTTTTT.